The 30 T cell receptor beta chains reported below all come from one sample, sequenced in a study of T cell responses to AZD1222 COVID-19 vaccine. The data were produced by immunoSEQ multiplex PCR, yet TCRdb's version contains in-frame clones alone and is incomplete. The top ten clones hold around a tenth of a sample with around 190,000 clones, 88% of them seen once. The material was peripheral blood, obtained 28 days after the second AZD1222 dose. The receptors here all came from an adult who received the AZD1222 COVID-19 vaccine.

Note on this clone: A junction boundary mismatches the germline segment, possibly from a read error. The genes are TRBV7-9 and TRBJ2-7; D is undetermined. The V gene's germline CDR1 is SEHNR and CDR2 FQNEAQ (reference sequence). This CDR3 has 14 amino acids. Here the CDR3 reads CASSLGTVRYQQYF. DNA for the CDR3: TGTGCCAGCAGCTTAGGGACCGTTCGCTACCAGCAGTACTTC.

The chain uses TRBV7-2 and TRBJ2-2; 8 nucleotides agree with TRBD2. This CDR3 comprises 15 residues. V shed 2 bases and J 4 bases; nucleotides not matched to a gene: 3. The germline CDR1 and CDR2 sequences are SGHTA and FQGNSA. CDR3 residues: CASSLTGGFTGELFF. CDR3 nucleotides: TGTGCCAGCAGCTTAACGGGAGGGTTCACCGGGGAGCTGTTTTTT. The full variable domain, in which reference TRBV7-2 and TRBJ2-2 provide the parts outside the CDR3, is GAGVSQSPSNKVTEKGKDVELRCDPISGHTALYWYRQSLGQGLEFLIYFQGNSAPDKSGLPSDRFSAERTGGSVSTLTIQRTQQEDSAVYLCASSLTGGFTGELFFGEGSRLTVL.

V usage is TRBV28 and J usage is TRBJ1-4; D is unresolved. This CDR3 region has 13 residues. Trimming removed 2 bases from V and 8 bases from J, with 9 bases in between. CDR1 MDHEN and CDR2 SYDVKM come from the germline V gene. The CDR3 loop is CASSLSRREKLFF. The CDR3 DNA reads as TGTGCCAGCAGTTTAAGTAGGAGGGAAAAACTGTTTTTT.

The chain has TRBV3-1 (or the pseudogene TRBV3-2) and TRBJ2-2, with no clear D. Germline assignment: CDR1 LGHDT and CDR2 YNNKEL (reference sequence). This CDR3 is built from 16 residues. The germline V and J ends were trimmed by 4 bases and 0 bases, with 12 bases remaining between them. The CDR3, as DNA: TGTGCCAGCAGCCCGTTTCTGAGACCGAACACCGGGGAGCTGTTTTTT. Translating gives CASSPFLRPNTGELFF.

The chain recombines TRBV6-5 with TRBJ2-5; 7 nucleotides match TRBD1. V gave up 6 bases and J gave up 1 base; unmatched junction bases: 2. The germline gives CDR1 MNHEY, CDR2 SVGAGI. The CDR3 totals 13 residues. CDR3 residues: CASRNRGQETQYF. Here the CDR3 DNA reads TGTGCCAGCAGAAACAGGGGCCAAGAGACCCAGTACTTC.

This chain joins TRBV11-2 and TRBJ1-1; 10 nucleotides line up with TRBD1. CDR1 and CDR2 (germline): SGHAT, FQNNGV. CDR3 length: 15 residues. Losses at the gene ends were 5 bases for V and 3 bases for J; bases not matched to a gene: 6. Written as DNA, the CDR3 is TGTGCCAGCAGCCAGGGGGGGACAGGGGACACTGAAGCTTTCTTT. This gives the protein CASSQGGTGDTEAFF.

The chain is built from TRBV12-1 and TRBJ2-3; TRBD2 reflects the table's D call only, with no check against the DNA. TRBV12-1 is recorded as a pseudogene. The CDR3 spans 16 residues. The DNA for the CDR3 is TGTGCCAGCAGCTTTGCACTAGCGGGGGAACCTGATACGCAGTATTTT. Amino acid sequence: CASSFALAGEPDTQYF.

The rearrangement joins TRBV5-4 to TRBJ1-3; D gene unclear. CDR1 and CDR2 from the germline V gene are SGHNT and YYREEE (reference sequence). Trimming cost V 5 bases and J 3 bases, with 6 bases left between them. The CDR3 extends over 12 amino acids. The CDR3 loop is CASSQDGNTIYF. The CDR3 coding sequence is TGTGCCAGCAGTCAAGATGGAAACACCATATATTTT.

V usage is TRBV28 and J usage is TRBJ2-7; the D gene is possibly TRBD1 (5 bases). The CDR3 is 14 residues long. Per the germline V gene, CDR1 is MDHEN and CDR2 is SYDVKM. V was shortened by 6 bases and J by 0 bases, with 12 bases between the two germline ends. CDR3 region: CASSLGALSYEQYF. Here the CDR3 DNA reads TGTGCCAGCAGCCTAGGGGCGCTCTCCTACGAGCAGTACTTC.

The rearrangement links TRBV2 to TRBJ2-3, with a tentative D call TRBD2 (6 bases). V was trimmed by 3 bases and J by 6 bases, leaving 13 bases between them. The CDR3 runs 14 residues. CDR1 and CDR2 from the germline V gene are SNHLY and FYNNEI. This CDR3 reads CASSDGGTSDTQYF. The CDR3 DNA reads as TGTGCCAGCAGTGATGGGGGGACGTCGGATACGCAGTATTTT.

The V gene is TRBV19, the J gene TRBJ1-5; no definite D call. Germline values: CDR1 LNHDA, CDR2 SQIVND (reference sequence). This CDR3 spans 13 amino acids. Trimming cost V 5 bases and J 3 bases, with 8 bases left between them. Here the CDR3 reads CASSHSPNQPQHF. Written as DNA, the CDR3 is TGTGCCAGTAGTCACAGCCCCAATCAGCCCCAGCATTTT.

The chain uses TRBV5-1 and TRBJ2-7; 8 bases are a match to TRBD2. Germline V gene sequence: CDR1 SGHRS, CDR2 YFSETQ. V shed 4 bases, J shed 4 bases, and the junction held 16 bases outside the gene matches. This CDR3 region has 17 residues. The CDR3 region is CASSPDPQRGFQYEQYF. CDR3 bases: TGCGCCAGCAGCCCCGACCCCCAGCGGGGGTTTCAATACGAGCAGTACTTC.

The chain links TRBV27 to TRBJ2-7; D may be TRBD2 (5 bases). Per the germline V gene, CDR1 is MNHEY and CDR2 is SMNVEV (reference sequence). CDR3 length: 12 residues. V was pared by 3 bases and J by 4 bases, with 7 bases between. The CDR3 spells CASSFRGYEQYF. CDR3 sequence (DNA): TGTGCCAGCAGTTTTCGGGGATACGAGCAGTACTTC.

A word on this clone: This same CDR3 is encoded by further DNA sequences in the sample. This chain links TRBV7-3 with TRBJ1-1; D unclear. The germline gives CDR1 SGHTA, CDR2 FQGTGA. Trimming stripped 4 bases from V and 2 bases from J, with 8 bases between. This CDR3 has 13 amino acids. CDR3 nucleotides: TGTGCCAGCAGCTCCGGACCAAACACTGAAGCTTTCTTT. Translation gives CASSSGPNTEAFF.

With respect to this clone: The conserved closing phenylalanine or tryptophan is absent in this CDR3, likely reflecting a read error. Because the CDR3's place on the DNA is in doubt, the DNA is left out and the CDR3 is given as listed by TCRdb. This chain connects TRBV27 to TRBJ2-7; the table calls TRBD1, which could not be checked here. Inclusive of both ends, the CDR3 amounts to 9 amino acids. In germline, CDR1 is MNHEY, CDR2 SMNVEV (reference sequence). This CDR3 is CAIETGTTR.

V and J are TRBV2 and TRBJ2-7; TRBD1 matches 8 bases. There are 14 residues in the CDR3. The V segment lost 6 bases and the J segment 2 bases; nucleotides outside the gene matches: 6. Germline V CDR1 and CDR2: SNHLY, FYNNEI. The CDR3 here is CASSDRGGPYEQYF. CDR3 DNA: TGTGCCAGCAGCGACAGGGGAGGACCCTACGAGCAGTACTTC.

The V gene is TRBV4-1, the J gene TRBJ1-2; 7 nucleotides agree with TRBD1. After removal of 0 bases from V and 2 bases from J, the junction contained 0 bases not matched to a gene. This CDR3 is built from 14 residues. Germline V gene data show CDR1 as MGHRA and CDR2 as YSYEKL. The CDR3 DNA follows: TGCGCCAGCAGCCAAGACAGGGGGAACTATGGCTACACCTTC. This codes for CASSQDRGNYGYTF.

The J gene is TRBJ1-6, the V gene TRBV5-1, with 7 bases identical to TRBD1. The CDR3 covers 16 residues. The germline gives CDR1 SGHRS, CDR2 YFSETQ. With 4 bases clipped from V and 5 bases from J, the junction kept 9 bases outside the gene matches. CDR3 DNA: TGCGCCAGCAGCGTTTCCGGGACAGATCATAATTCACCCCTCCACTTT. It specifies CASSVSGTDHNSPLHF.

The genes are TRBV7-3 and TRBJ1-3; D might be TRBD1 (6 bases). This CDR3 is built from 15 residues. From germline, CDR1 is SGHTA and CDR2 FQGTGA. The germline V and J ends were trimmed by 1 base and 1 base, with 8 bases remaining between them. DNA of the CDR3: TGTGCCAGCAGCTTAAACACAGGGTCTGGAAACACCATATATTTT. Residues: CASSLNTGSGNTIYF.

This sequence joins TRBV6-2 or TRBV6-3 and TRBJ2-7, with D maybe TRBD2 (6 bases). Germline CDR1 reads MNHEY; CDR2 reads SVGEGT. V was trimmed by 2 bases and J by 1 base, leaving 15 bases between them. CDR3 length: 16 amino acids. The CDR3: CASSYPWSGESYEQYF. CDR3 bases: TGTGCCAGCAGTTACCCCTGGTCGGGGGAGTCCTACGAGCAGTACTTC.

The V and J genes are TRBV24-1 and TRBJ1-2; 7 positions match TRBD1. Germline CDR1 and CDR2: KGHDR and SFDVKD. This CDR3 comprises 14 residues. V lost 3 bases and J lost 6; bases outside the gene matches: 6. As DNA, the CDR3 is TGTGCCACCAGTGATGTGGGACAGTGCGATGGCTACACCTTC. This translates into CATSDVGQCDGYTF.

The chain recombines TRBV5-4 with TRBJ2-2; no reliable D call. The germline V and J ends were trimmed by 4 bases and 3 bases, with 19 bases remaining between them. This CDR3 is 17 amino acids long. Germline values: CDR1 SGHNT, CDR2 YYREEE (reference sequence). CDR3 region: CASSRPGQPLHTGELFF. The CDR3 nucleotides are TGTGCCAGCAGCCGCCCTGGTCAACCCCTACACACCGGGGAGCTGTTTTTT.

This clone appeared once. The CDR3 coding sequence is TGTGCCAGTAGTATAAGTGGGACAGAGAACACTGAAGCTTTCTTT. As protein: CASSISGTENTEAFF. This chain links TRBV19 with TRBJ1-1; TRBD1 agrees at 7 bases. There are 15 residues in the CDR3. Per germline, CDR1 LNHDA and CDR2 SQIVND (reference sequence). The V and J ends lost 2 bases and 1 base, in that order; junction bases with no gene match: 4.

The chain couples TRBV5-1 to TRBJ2-2, with D tentatively TRBD2 (5 bases). V dropped 0 bases and J dropped 5 bases, with 11 bases sitting between them. This CDR3 comprises 15 residues. Germline CDR1 is SGHRS and CDR2 is YFSETQ. The CDR3 reads CASSLVGRVTGELFF. The CDR3 DNA reads TGCGCCAGCAGCTTGGTAGGGCGGGTGACCGGGGAGCTGTTTTTT.

This chain connects TRBV11-2 to TRBJ2-7; 8 nucleotides line up with TRBD2. Looked up from germline, CDR1 is SGHAT and CDR2 is FQNNGV. The CDR3 runs to 15 residues. J gave up 2 bases and V 2 bases, and 5 bases lay outside the gene matches. CDR3 coding DNA: TGTGCCAGCAGCTTACGGGGGGGGCTCGCCTACGAGCAGTACTTC. This gives the protein CASSLRGGLAYEQYF.

The table lists this clone with a count of one. This chain joins TRBV6-5 and TRBJ2-2, with TRBD1 matching 9 bases. The CDR3 totals 13 residues. V shed 9 bases, J shed 7 bases, and the junction held 6 bases outside the gene matches. Germline V gene lookup returns CDR1 MNHEY and CDR2 SVGAGI. CDR3 in DNA: TGTGCCAGTTGGACAGGGGTTGTCGGGGAGCTGTTTTTT. Its protein is CASWTGVVGELFF.

The gene calls are TRBV4-3 and TRBJ2-6; D remains unclear. The CDR3 is 15 amino acids. CDR1 is LGHNA, CDR2 YSLEER, per germline. V was cut by 4 bases and J by 0 bases, with 7 bases left in between. The CDR3 coding sequence is TGCGCCAGCAGCCCACAAGTCTCTGGGGCCAACGTCCTGACTTTC. This encodes CASSPQVSGANVLTF.

The chain carries TRBV5-6 and TRBJ1-2, with D unclear. The CDR3 loop spans 17 amino acids. Germline-derived CDR1 and CDR2 are SGHDT and YYEEEE. With 0 bases removed from V and 4 bases from J, the gap between germline ends came to 19 bases. CDR3 protein: CASSLESGIGGIYGYTF. DNA for the CDR3: TGTGCCAGCAGCTTGGAATCGGGTATCGGCGGAATCTATGGCTACACCTTC.

The V gene is TRBV4-1, the J gene TRBJ2-4, with 7 bases aligning to TRBD2. This CDR3 region has 16 residues. Trimming took 3 bases from V and 0 from J; bases not matched to a gene: 5. CDR1 is MGHRA, CDR2 YSYEKL, per germline. CDR3: CASSHRAGLAKNIQYF. CDR3 DNA: TGCGCCAGCAGCCACCGAGCGGGGCTAGCCAAAAACATTCAGTACTTC.

This chain joins TRBV5-4 and TRBJ1-2; 7 bases fit TRBD1. This CDR3 has 15 amino acids. Trimming took 4 bases from V and 8 from J; bases not matched to a gene: 14. CDR1 and CDR2 from the germline V gene are SGHNT and YYREEE (reference sequence). As DNA, the CDR3 is TGTGCCAGCAGCCGCACAGGGGCAGGGGGATACGGCTACACCTTC. Translation gives CASSRTGAGGYGYTF.